Following are 27 T cell receptor beta chains from one sample sequenced in a study of T cell clones after liver transplantation. TCRdb's copy holds only in-frame clones and misses some; the assay was immunoSEQ multiplex PCR. The table has roughly 65,000 clones, 92% seen once; the top ten hold 0.9% to 1%. Material: CD4+ T cells from blood, obtained less than 28 months after liver transplant. These receptors were obtained from a human patient who received a liver transplant. Some T cells may have originated in the graft donor.

This rearrangement joins TRBV21-1 to TRBJ2-7; the D call of TRBD1 is as the table states it, not checked on the DNA. TRBV21-1 is shown as a pseudogene. The CDR3 extends over 19 amino acids. The CDR3 loop reads CASTVINSGAGYKAGEQYF. DNA for the CDR3: TGTGCCAGCACCGTAATAAACTCAGGGGCCGGCTACAAAGCAGGCGAGCAGTACTTC.

The genes are TRBV18 and TRBJ1-3; weak D call: TRBD1 (6 bases). Germline V gene lookup returns CDR1 KGHSH and CDR2 LQKENI. V was cut by 3 bases and J by 0 bases, with 18 bases left in between. CDR3 length: 18 amino acids. The CDR3, as DNA: TGTGCCAGCTCACCTTTACAGACAGGCGACCGCTCTGGAAACACCATATATTTT. It translates to CASSPLQTGDRSGNTIYF.

This clone was seen a single time. This chain uses TRBV28 with TRBJ2-5; D is unclear. V was trimmed by 1 base and J by 4 bases, leaving 13 bases between them. This CDR3 is 15 amino acids long. CDR1 is MDHEN and CDR2 is SYDVKM in the germline V gene. The CDR3 DNA reads TGTGCCAGCAGTTTATATAGTCTAGAGCGAGAGACCCAGTACTTC. This translates into CASSLYSLERETQYF.

The V call is TRBV5-1, the J call TRBJ1-1; D gene ambiguous. CDR1 SGHRS and CDR2 YFSETQ come from the germline V gene. The CDR3 totals 11 residues. V lost 0 bases, J lost 7 bases, and 4 bases lay in between. The DNA of the CDR3 is TGCGCCAGCAGCTTGGCGGATGAAGCTTTCTTT. Amino acid sequence: CASSLADEAFF. Full variable domain (missing parts from reference TRBV5-1 and TRBJ1-1): KAGVTQTPRYLIKTRGQQVTLSCSPISGHRSVSWYQQTPGQGLQFLFEYFSETQRNKGNFPGRFSGRQFSNSRSEMNVSTLELGDSALYLCASSLADEAFFGQGTRLTVV.

The chain is built from TRBV5-8 and TRBJ2-5, with D possibly being TRBD2 (6 bases). This CDR3 contains 14 residues. Trimming took 5 bases from V and 4 from J, leaving 15 bases between them. Germline assignment: CDR1 SGHTS and CDR2 YDEGEE. The CDR3 loop reads CASRTRTGGETQYF. As DNA, the CDR3 is TGTGCCAGCAGGACTCGGACCGGGGGAGAGACCCAGTACTTC.

The CDR3 reads CASRPGQDYQPQHF. In DNA form, the CDR3 reads TGTGCCAGCAGGCCGGGACAGGATTATCAGCCCCAGCATTTT. The chain joins TRBV19 to TRBJ1-5; 8 bases align to TRBD1. The CDR3 is 14 residues long. V trimming: 9 bases; J trimming: 5 bases; junction bases outside the gene matches: 9. The germline CDR1 and CDR2 sequences are LNHDA and SQIVND (reference sequence).

The genes are TRBV9 and TRBJ2-1; D may be TRBD1 (6 bases). With 0 bases removed from V and 6 bases from J, the gap between germline ends came to 13 bases. The length of the CDR3 is 15 residues. CDR1 and CDR2 from the germline V gene are SGDLS and YYNGEE. CDR3 sequence (DNA): TGTGCCAGCAGCGTAGTACAGGGCCAGGGCAATGAGCAGTTCTTC. Its protein product is CASSVVQGQGNEQFF.

This clone was counted a single time. The rearrangement uses TRBV7-2 and TRBJ1-2, with 8 bases aligning to TRBD1. This CDR3 is built from 15 residues. CDR1 and CDR2 (germline): SGHTA, FQGNSA. V gave up 4 bases and J gave up 4 bases; unmatched junction bases: 8. CDR3: CASSSRTGIIYGYTF. The CDR3 DNA reads TGTGCCAGCAGCTCACGGACAGGGATAATCTATGGCTACACCTTC.

V is TRBV7-8 and J is TRBJ2-1; the D gene is possibly TRBD1 (7 bases). The V and J ends lost 8 bases and 9 bases respectively, with 11 bases between them. Germline CDR1 reads SGHVS; CDR2 reads FQNEAQ. CDR3 length equals 11 residues. The CDR3, as DNA: TGTGCCAGCCAGGGGGGCGGTGAGCAGTTCTTC. Its translation: CASQGGGEQFF.

The chain carries TRBV28 and TRBJ1-2; maybe TRBD1 (5 bases). V was cut by 11 bases and J by 4 bases, with 14 bases left in between. Germline V gene lookup returns CDR1 MDHEN and CDR2 SYDVKM. CDR3 length: 12 amino acids. CDR3 nucleotide sequence: TGTGCCGTGCAGGGCCTGGGCTATGGCTACACCTTC. Its translation is CAVQGLGYGYTF.

On this clone: At the DNA level, this CDR3 is encoded by other sequences in the same sample as well. The chain carries TRBV19 and TRBJ2-3; 7 nucleotides align to TRBD2. This CDR3 comprises 16 residues. CDR1 and CDR2 from the germline V gene are LNHDA and SQIVND (reference sequence). After removal of 4 bases from V and 2 bases from J, the junction contained 9 bases not matched to a gene. This CDR3 is CASSTPSGGFTDTQYF. The DNA for the CDR3 is TGTGCCAGTAGTACGCCCTCGGGGGGTTTCACAGATACGCAGTATTTT.

The chain is built from TRBV7-9 and TRBJ2-4, with 7 bases lining up with TRBD2. V gave up 2 bases and J gave up 6 bases; unmatched junction bases: 4. The CDR3 length is 14 residues. Germline values: CDR1 SEHNR, CDR2 FQNEAQ (reference sequence). CDR3 sequence: CASSLHASGNIQYF. DNA for the CDR3: TGTGCCAGCAGCTTACATGCTAGCGGAAACATTCAGTACTTC.

This clone was recorded once. The chain is built from TRBV18 and TRBJ2-7; no firm D call. V was cut by 0 bases and J by 2 bases, with 8 bases left in between. The CDR3 consists of 14 residues. Germline V gene sequence: CDR1 KGHSH, CDR2 LQKENI. CDR3: CASSPPGPTYEQYF. In DNA, the CDR3 is TGTGCCAGCTCACCACCGGGTCCGACCTACGAGCAGTACTTC.

The gene calls are TRBV10-3 and TRBJ2-1; no clear D gene. The germline V gene has CDR1 ENHRY and CDR2 SYGVKD. The germline V and J ends were trimmed by 6 bases and 0 bases, with 9 bases remaining between them. This CDR3 is 14 amino acids long. CDR3 sequence: CAISSESSYNEQFF. Written as DNA, the CDR3 is TGTGCCATCAGCTCCGAGAGCTCCTACAATGAGCAGTTCTTC.

This clone was seen once. The V gene is TRBV6-6, the J gene TRBJ2-5; possibly TRBD2 for D (6 bases). Germline CDR1 and CDR2: MNHNY and SVGAGI (reference sequence). V lost 6 bases, J lost 1 base, and 15 bases lay in between. There are 15 residues in the CDR3. CDR3 sequence reads: CASRSYPSVQETQYF. As DNA, the CDR3 is TGTGCCAGCAGATCTTACCCTAGCGTCCAAGAGACCCAGTACTTC.

CDR3 sequence reads: CASSQGRPAYEQYF. As DNA, the CDR3 is TGTGCCAGCAGCCAGGGCCGGCCCGCCTACGAGCAGTACTTC. J is TRBJ2-7 and V is TRBV28, with a weak D call TRBD1 (5 bases). The CDR3 covers 14 residues. Trimming removed 6 bases from V and 2 bases from J, with 14 bases in between. CDR1 and CDR2 (germline): MDHEN, SYDVKM. The whole variable domain, filled in from reference TRBV28 and TRBJ2-7, reads DVKVTQSSRYLVKRTGEKVFLECVQDMDHENMFWYRQDPGLGLRLIYFSYDVKMKEKGDIPEGYSVSREKKERFSLILESASTNQTSMYLCASSQGRPAYEQYFGPGTRLTVT.

The chain couples TRBV5-4 to TRBJ2-1, with D unresolved. Germline V gene lookup returns CDR1 SGHNT and CDR2 YYREEE (reference sequence). The CDR3 spans 16 residues. Deletions cut 3 bases from V and 2 bases from J, with 15 bases between. CDR3 sequence reads: CASSSFDQNPYNEQFF. DNA of the CDR3: TGTGCCAGCAGCTCCTTCGACCAAAACCCCTACAATGAGCAGTTCTTC.

As concerns this clone: One end of the junction fails to match germline, which may point to a read error. The chain links TRBV2 to TRBJ1-2, with TRBD1 identical over 7 bases. Germline-derived CDR1 and CDR2 are SNHLY and FYNNEI. This CDR3 comprises 13 residues. For the CDR3, the DNA is TGTGCCAACAGTGAAAATAGGGGGCAGCGATACACCTTC. It specifies CANSENRGQRYTF.

The V call is TRBV7-8, the J call TRBJ2-6, with 7 bases lining up with TRBD1. This CDR3 contains 20 residues. Germline V CDR1 and CDR2: SGHVS, FQNEAQ. Trimming removed 2 bases from V and 6 bases from J; junction bases left unmatched: 19. CDR3 region: CASSLPTNRQGFPSANVLTF. CDR3 DNA: TGTGCCAGCAGCTTACCCACGAACCGACAGGGTTTCCCTTCGGCCAACGTCCTGACTTTC.

The chain carries TRBV6-1 and TRBJ2-5; the D is unclear. The CDR3 totals 13 residues. Germline values: CDR1 MNHNS, CDR2 SASEGT. V gave up 7 bases and J gave up 0 bases, with 9 bases separating them. The CDR3 bases are TGTGCCAGCACCTACCAGTACCAAGAGACCCAGTACTTC. This codes for CASTYQYQETQYF.

The gene calls are TRBV5-1 and TRBJ2-4; 9 nucleotides match TRBD2. V shed 7 bases, J shed 7 bases, and the junction held 9 bases outside the gene matches. Germline lookup yields CDR1 SGHRS and CDR2 YFSETQ. The CDR3 totals 14 residues. The CDR3 loop is CASRQETSGNIQYF. DNA for the CDR3: TGCGCCAGCCGACAGGAGACTAGCGGTAACATTCAGTACTTC.

V and J are TRBV7-2 and TRBJ1-3, with 7 bases matching TRBD1. The ends lost 8 bases at V and 2 bases at J; junction bases unmatched: 6. The CDR3 contains 14 residues. Per germline, CDR1 SGHTA and CDR2 FQGNSA. The CDR3 nucleotides read TGTGCCAGCTCCGACAGGGTGGCTGGAAACACCATATATTTT. This gives the protein CASSDRVAGNTIYF.

The chain joins TRBV7-2 to TRBJ2-1; either TRBD1 or TRBD2 may fit D (6 bases each). V was pared by 1 base and J by 10 bases, with 14 bases between. From germline, CDR1 is SGHTA and CDR2 FQGNSA. The CDR3 runs 14 residues. The CDR3 coding sequence is TGTGCCAGCAGCTTAGGGCGGGACAAATTCGAGCAGTTCTTC. Translation gives CASSLGRDKFEQFF.

V and J are TRBV28 and TRBJ2-7, with D tentatively TRBD1 (6 bases). Between the trimmed V and J ends, which lost 7 bases and 5 bases, there was a span of 12 bases. This CDR3 is 12 amino acids long. Germline lookup yields CDR1 MDHEN and CDR2 SYDVKM. CDR3 bases: TGTGCCAGCACGGTCGGGACAAACGAGCAGTACTTC. Its translation is CASTVGTNEQYF. The variable domain in full, completed from reference TRBV28 and TRBJ2-7, reads DVKVTQSSRYLVKRTGEKVFLECVQDMDHENMFWYRQDPGLGLRLIYFSYDVKMKEKGDIPEGYSVSREKKERFSLILESASTNQTSMYLCASTVGTNEQYFGPGTRLTVT.

The rearrangement uses TRBV11-2 and TRBJ2-7; 11 bases align to TRBD1. J gave up 2 bases and V 1 base, and 4 bases lay outside the gene matches. Germline assignment: CDR1 SGHAT and CDR2 FQNNGV. The CDR3 runs 16 residues. As DNA, the CDR3 is TGTGCCAGCAGCTTAGGTCAGGGACAGGGGGCCTACGAGCAGTACTTC. Amino acid sequence: CASSLGQGQGAYEQYF.

The V and J genes are TRBV28 and TRBJ1-2, with 12 bases that match TRBD1. The CDR3 loop spans 14 amino acids. Looked up from germline, CDR1 is MDHEN and CDR2 is SYDVKM. J lost 6 bases, V lost 6 bases, and 5 bases had no gene match. The CDR3 protein is CASRAGTGGDGYTF. Written as DNA, the CDR3 is TGTGCCAGCAGAGCCGGGACAGGGGGCGATGGCTACACCTTC.

The chain recombines TRBV5-4 with TRBJ2-1; D gene unclear. This CDR3 is 13 amino acids long. Trimming removed 1 base from V and 5 bases from J, with 7 bases in between. The germline V gene encodes CDR1 SGHNT and CDR2 YYREEE (reference sequence). This chain's CDR3 is CASSLPGNNEQFF. CDR3 nucleotide sequence: TGTGCCAGCAGCTTGCCCGGAAACAATGAGCAGTTCTTC.